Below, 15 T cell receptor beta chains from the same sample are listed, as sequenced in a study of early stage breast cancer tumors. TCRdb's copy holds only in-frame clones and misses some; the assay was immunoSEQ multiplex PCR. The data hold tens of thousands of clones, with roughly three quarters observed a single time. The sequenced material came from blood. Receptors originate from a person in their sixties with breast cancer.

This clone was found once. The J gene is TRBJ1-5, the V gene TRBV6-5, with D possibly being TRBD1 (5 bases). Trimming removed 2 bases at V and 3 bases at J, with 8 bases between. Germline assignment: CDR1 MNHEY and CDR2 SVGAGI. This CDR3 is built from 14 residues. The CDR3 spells CASSYVGLNQPQHF. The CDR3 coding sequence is TGTGCCAGCAGTTACGTGGGGCTCAATCAGCCCCAGCATTTT.

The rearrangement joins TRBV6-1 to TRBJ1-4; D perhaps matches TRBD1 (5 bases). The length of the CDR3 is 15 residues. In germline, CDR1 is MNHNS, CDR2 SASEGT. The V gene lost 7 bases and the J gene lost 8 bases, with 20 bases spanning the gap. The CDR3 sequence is CASTLGGDVREKLFF. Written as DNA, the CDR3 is TGTGCCAGCACCCTTGGAGGGGACGTACGAGAAAAACTGTTTTTT.

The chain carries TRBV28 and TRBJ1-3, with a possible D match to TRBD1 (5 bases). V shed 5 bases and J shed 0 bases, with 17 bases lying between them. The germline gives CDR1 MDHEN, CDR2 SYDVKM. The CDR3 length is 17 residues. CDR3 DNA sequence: TGTGCCAGCAGTCCTCTAATATGGGGCTTCTCTGGAAACACCATATATTTT. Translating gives CASSPLIWGFSGNTIYF. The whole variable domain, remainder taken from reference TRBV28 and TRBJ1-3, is DVKVTQSSRYLVKRTGEKVFLECVQDMDHENMFWYRQDPGLGLRLIYFSYDVKMKEKGDIPEGYSVSREKKERFSLILESASTNQTSMYLCASSPLIWGFSGNTIYFGEGSWLTVV.

CDR3 amino acids: CASSPENYGYTF. CDR3 in DNA: TGTGCCAGCAGTCCAGAGAACTATGGCTACACCTTC. The V and J genes are TRBV28 and TRBJ1-2; D unresolved. V was pared by 5 bases and J by 2 bases, with 6 bases between. The CDR3 sequence is 12 residues long. Germline lookup yields CDR1 MDHEN and CDR2 SYDVKM.

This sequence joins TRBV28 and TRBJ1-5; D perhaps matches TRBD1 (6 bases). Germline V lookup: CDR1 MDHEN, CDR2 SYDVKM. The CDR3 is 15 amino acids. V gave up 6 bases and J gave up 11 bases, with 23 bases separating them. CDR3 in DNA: TGTGCCAGCAGCCGCTATTGGGGGGGCATGGGGTCCCAGCATTTT. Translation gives CASSRYWGGMGSQHF. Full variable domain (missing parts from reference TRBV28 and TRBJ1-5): DVKVTQSSRYLVKRTGEKVFLECVQDMDHENMFWYRQDPGLGLRLIYFSYDVKMKEKGDIPEGYSVSREKKERFSLILESASTNQTSMYLCASSRYWGGMGSQHFGDGTRLSIL.

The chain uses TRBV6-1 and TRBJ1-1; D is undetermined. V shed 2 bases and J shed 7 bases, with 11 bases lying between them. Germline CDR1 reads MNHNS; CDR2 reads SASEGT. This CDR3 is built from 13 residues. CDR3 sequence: CASSESIRREAFF. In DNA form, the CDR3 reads TGTGCCAGCAGTGAATCCATCCGCCGTGAAGCTTTCTTT.

CDR3 DNA sequence: TGTGCCAGCAGAAGGACCCAAAGCTATGGCTACACCTTC. Its protein product is CASRRTQSYGYTF. The chain couples TRBV28 to TRBJ1-2; D is ambiguous. Per germline, CDR1 MDHEN and CDR2 SYDVKM. The V and J ends lost 6 bases and 4 bases respectively, with 12 bases between them. The CDR3 spans 13 residues.

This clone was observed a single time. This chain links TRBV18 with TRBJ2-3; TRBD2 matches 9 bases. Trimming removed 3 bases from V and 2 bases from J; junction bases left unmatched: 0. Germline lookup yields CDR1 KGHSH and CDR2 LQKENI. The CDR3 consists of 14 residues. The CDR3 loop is CASSPGLATDTQYF. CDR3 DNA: TGTGCCAGCTCACCGGGACTAGCCACAGATACGCAGTATTTT.

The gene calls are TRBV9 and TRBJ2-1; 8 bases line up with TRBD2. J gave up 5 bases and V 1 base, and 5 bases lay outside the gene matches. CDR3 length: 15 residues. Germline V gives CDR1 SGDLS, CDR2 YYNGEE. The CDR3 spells CASSVLTSGNNEQFF. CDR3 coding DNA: TGTGCCAGCAGCGTACTTACTAGCGGCAACAATGAGCAGTTCTTC.

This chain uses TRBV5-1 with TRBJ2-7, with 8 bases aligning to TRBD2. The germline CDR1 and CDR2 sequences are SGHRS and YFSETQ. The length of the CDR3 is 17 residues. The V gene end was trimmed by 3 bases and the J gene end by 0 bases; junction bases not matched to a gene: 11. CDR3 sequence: CASSSYHGLASSYEQYF. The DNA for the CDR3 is TGCGCCAGCAGCTCCTACCACGGACTAGCCAGCTCCTACGAGCAGTACTTC.

CDR3 sequence reads: CAITLEQGYEQYF. The CDR3 coding sequence is TGTGCCATCACCTTAGAACAGGGATACGAGCAGTACTTC. This rearrangement joins TRBV10-3 to TRBJ2-7; a possible D gene is TRBD1 (6 bases). CDR1 ENHRY and CDR2 SYGVKD come from the germline V gene. CDR3 length: 13 amino acids. Trimming took 7 bases from V and 4 from J, leaving 14 bases between them.

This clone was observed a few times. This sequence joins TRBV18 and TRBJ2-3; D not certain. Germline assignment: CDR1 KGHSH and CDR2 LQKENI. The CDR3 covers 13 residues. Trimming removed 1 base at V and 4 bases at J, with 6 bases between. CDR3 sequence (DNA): TGTGCCAGCTCACCACAGGGATCAGATACGCAGTATTTT. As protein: CASSPQGSDTQYF.

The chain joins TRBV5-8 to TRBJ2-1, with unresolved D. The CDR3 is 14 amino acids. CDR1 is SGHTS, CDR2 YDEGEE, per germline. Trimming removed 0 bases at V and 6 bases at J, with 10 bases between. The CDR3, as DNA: TGTGCCAGCAGCTTGGTACCAAAGGGCAATGAGCAGTTCTTC. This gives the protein CASSLVPKGNEQFF.

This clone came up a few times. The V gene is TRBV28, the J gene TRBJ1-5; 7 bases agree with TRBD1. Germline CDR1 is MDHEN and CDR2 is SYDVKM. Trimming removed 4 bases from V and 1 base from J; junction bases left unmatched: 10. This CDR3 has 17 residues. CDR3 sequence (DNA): TGTGCCAGCAGTTCTAAGGCGACAGGGAGGAGCAATCAGCCCCAGCATTTT. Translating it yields CASSSKATGRSNQPQHF. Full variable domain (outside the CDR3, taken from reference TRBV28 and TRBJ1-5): DVKVTQSSRYLVKRTGEKVFLECVQDMDHENMFWYRQDPGLGLRLIYFSYDVKMKEKGDIPEGYSVSREKKERFSLILESASTNQTSMYLCASSSKATGRSNQPQHFGDGTRLSIL.

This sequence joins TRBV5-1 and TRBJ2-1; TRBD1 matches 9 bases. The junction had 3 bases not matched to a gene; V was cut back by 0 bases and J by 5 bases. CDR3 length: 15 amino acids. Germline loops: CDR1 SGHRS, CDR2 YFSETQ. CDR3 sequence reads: CASSLGDRAHNEQFF. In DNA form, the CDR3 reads TGCGCCAGCAGCTTGGGGGACAGGGCCCACAATGAGCAGTTCTTC.